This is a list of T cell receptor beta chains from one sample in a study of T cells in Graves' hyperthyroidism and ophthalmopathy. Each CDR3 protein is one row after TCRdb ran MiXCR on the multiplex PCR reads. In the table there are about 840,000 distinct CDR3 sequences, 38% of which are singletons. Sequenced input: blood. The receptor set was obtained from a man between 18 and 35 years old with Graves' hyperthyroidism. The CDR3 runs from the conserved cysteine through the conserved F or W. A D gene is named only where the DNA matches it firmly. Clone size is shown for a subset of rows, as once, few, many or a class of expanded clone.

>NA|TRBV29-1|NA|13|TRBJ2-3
TGCAGCGTTGAACTTACCTCTGCAGATACGCAGTATTTT
CSVELTSADTQYF
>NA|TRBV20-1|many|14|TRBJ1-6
TGCAGTGCTAGTGCAGGGCCCTATAATTCACCCCTCCACTTT
CSASAGPYNSPLHF
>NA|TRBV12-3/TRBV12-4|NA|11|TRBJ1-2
TGTGCCAGCGGGATGGACTATGGCTACACCTTC
CASGMDYGYTF
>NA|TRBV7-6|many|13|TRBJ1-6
TGTGCCAGCAGCTCCCGGCTCGATTCACCCCTCCACTTT
CASSSRLDSPLHF
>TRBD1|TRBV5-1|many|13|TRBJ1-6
TGCGCCAGCAAAGGGACAGGGGATTCACCCCTCCACTTT
CASKGTGDSPLHF
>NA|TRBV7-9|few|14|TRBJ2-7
TGCGCCAGCAGCCAAAGGGACACAGGGTTCCAGCAGTACTTC
CASSQRDTGFQQYF
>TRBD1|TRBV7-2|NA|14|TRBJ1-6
TGTGCCAGCAGCTTACAGGGGGGAAGATCACCCCTCCACTTT
CASSLQGGRSPLHF
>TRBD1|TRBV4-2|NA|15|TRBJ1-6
TGTGCCAGCAGCCAGAGTACAGGGGCCCATTCACCCCTCCACTTT
CASSQSTGAHSPLHF
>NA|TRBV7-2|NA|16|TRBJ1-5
TGTGCCAGCAGCCAAGAAAAGGACGGTCGGAATCAGCCCCAGCATTTT
CASSQEKDGRNQPQHF
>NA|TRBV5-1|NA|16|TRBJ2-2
TGCGCCAGCAGCTCCGGTCTGGGGGGGAACACCGGGGAGCTGTTTTTT
CASSSGLGGNTGELFF
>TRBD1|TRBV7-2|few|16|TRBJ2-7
TGTGCCAGCAGCTCCTCGACAGGGGACGGCTTCTACGAGCAGTACTTC
CASSSSTGDGFYEQYF
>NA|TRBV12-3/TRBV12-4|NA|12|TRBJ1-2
TGTGTCAGCAGTTTAACTGCGGCTGGCTACACCTTC
CVSSLTAAGYTF
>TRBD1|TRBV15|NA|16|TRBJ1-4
TGTGCCACCAGCAGCACCGGGACAGGGGGGAATGAAAAACTGTTTTTT
CATSSTGTGGNEKLFF
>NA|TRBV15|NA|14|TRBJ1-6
TGTGCCACCAGCAGCCGCAGGGGTTTGTCACCCCTCCACTTT
CATSSRRGLSPLHF
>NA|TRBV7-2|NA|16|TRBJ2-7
TGTGCCAGCAGCACAACCTTAGGGCAGTCCCCCTACGAGCAGTACTTC
CASSTTLGQSPYEQYF
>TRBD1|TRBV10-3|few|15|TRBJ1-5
TGTGCCAGCAGTTTAGACAGGGACGACAATCAGCCCCAGCATTTT
CASSLDRDDNQPQHF
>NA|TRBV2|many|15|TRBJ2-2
TGTGCCAGCATCCTGGGACAAACGAACACCGGGGAGCTGTTTTTT
CASILGQTNTGELFF
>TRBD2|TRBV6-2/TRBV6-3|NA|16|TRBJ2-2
TGTGCCAGCAGTTACGGAAGCGGGACGAACACCGGGGAGCTGTTTTTT
CASSYGSGTNTGELFF
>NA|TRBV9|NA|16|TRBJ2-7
TGTGCCAGCAGCCCTCGTAGCGGTCTGAGCTCCTACGAGCAGTACTTC
CASSPRSGLSSYEQYF
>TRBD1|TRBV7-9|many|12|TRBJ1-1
TGTGCCAGCAGCTACAGGGGGGCTGAAGCTTTCTTT
CASSYRGAEAFF
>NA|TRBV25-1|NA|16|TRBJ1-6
TGTGCCAGCAGTGAATATCGACAGGACCATAATTCACCCCTCCACTTT
CASSEYRQDHNSPLHF
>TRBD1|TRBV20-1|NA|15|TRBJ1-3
TGCAGTGCTAGGGAGACAGGGGGCGCTGGAAACACCATATATTTT
CSARETGGAGNTIYF
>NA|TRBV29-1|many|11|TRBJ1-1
TGCAGCGTTGATACCCCCGCTGAAGCTTTCTTT
CSVDTPAEAFF